This T cell receptor beta chain came from a study of T cell repertoires in cytomegalovirus infection. Study at large: Public TCR beta signatures indicated both CMV infection and matching HLA type.

Study findings and constraints: Cumulated frequencies of public TCR beta families served to identify carriers of CMV plus the relevant HLA. Predominance within the ex vivo response was attributable to HLA-C-restricted CMV-specific TCR beta clonotypes.

This clonotype was seen repeatedly, ten times or more. The target antigen is unknown. TCRdb re-derived calls from the reads in MiXCR, one entry per CDR3 protein. In the table there are roughly 500,000 distinct CDR3 sequences, around 11% of which are singletons. Sequencing input: PBMCs. This clonotype was sampled from a human donor in good health (CMV status not recorded). Some clones in this sample may be carry-over from other donors' samples.

The CDR3: CASSPSDSRSYEQYF. CDR3 bases: TGTGCCAGCAGTCCCTCGGACAGTCGGTCCTACGAGCAGTACTTC. The chain employs TRBV27 and TRBJ2-7; tentative D call: TRBD1 (6 bases). Germline V gives CDR1 MNHEY, CDR2 SMNVEV (reference sequence). CDR3 length equals 15 residues. Trimming took 5 bases from V and 1 from J, leaving 15 bases between them.